This T cell receptor (beta chain) came from a study of shared T cell receptors in the human thymus. Clones were read by immunoSEQ multiplex PCR, and TCRdb kept only the in-frame ones, dropping some. Of over 450,000 clones detected, around three quarters appear once; the ten largest clones hold about 0.013%. This sample also appeared in a second study, on human thymus T cells. That study adds: Having surgery to correct congenital heart defects, healthy Finnish infants acted as the donors. Corrective heart surgery yielded the resections from which the thymus tissue came. There appeared to be biased usage of V and J genes in thymic and blood repertoires. Thymic repertoires overlap heavily among unrelated individuals, related research has reported.

This clonotype was sampled from a boy under two years old with a congenital heart defect. The sample was thymocytes.

The CDR3 sequence: CASAGLAGGPSYNEQFF. CDR3 DNA sequence: TGTGCCAGCGCGGGACTAGCGGGAGGGCCTTCCTACAATGAGCAGTTCTTC. This chain connects TRBV27 to TRBJ2-1, with TRBD2 matching over 16 bases. V dropped 8 bases and J dropped 1; count of bases not matched to a gene: 5. Per germline, CDR1 MNHEY and CDR2 SMNVEV (reference sequence). This CDR3 is 17 amino acids long.